One sample yielded the 10 T cell receptor beta chains listed below, sequenced in a study of breast tumors, draining lymph nodes, adjacent tissues. TCRdb analysed the multiplex PCR reads with MiXCR anew, one entry per CDR3 protein. The sample includes 140,000 to 150,000 distinct CDR3 sequences, about 30% of them seen just once. Axillary draining lymph nodes of breast cancer patients supplied the node samples. Specimen: axillary lymph node tissue. These receptor sequences come from a female donor with breast cancer. Some clones in this sample may be carry-over from other donors' samples.

Of note for this clonotype: Since a much larger clone is just one base distant, this may be a read error. The gene calls are TRBV3-1 and TRBJ2-7; perhaps D is TRBD1 or TRBD2 (6 bases each). Germline lookup yields CDR1 LGHDT and CDR2 YNNKEL (reference sequence). Deletions cut 8 bases from V and 0 bases from J, with 20 bases between. This CDR3 is 16 amino acids long. The CDR3 loop is CASGYSPGGPSYEQYF. CDR3 nucleotide sequence: TGTGCCAGCGGCTACTCACCCGGGGGCCCCTCCTACGAGCAGTACTTC.

The chain couples TRBV7-9 to TRBJ2-5, with D possibly TRBD2 on 6 matching bases. The V gene's germline CDR1 is SEHNR and CDR2 FQNEAQ (reference sequence). This CDR3 region has 16 residues. Between the trimmed V and J ends, which lost 4 bases and 1 base, there was a span of 16 bases. Here the CDR3 DNA reads TGTGCCAGCAGCTCGGGGGTAATTGGCCCCCAAGAGACCCAGTACTTC. The encoded protein is CASSSGVIGPQETQYF.

This clonotype was seen ten or more times. The gene calls are TRBV7-8 and TRBJ1-2; 9 bases fit TRBD1. The CDR3 is 15 amino acids. CDR1 is SGHVS and CDR2 is FQNEAQ in the germline V gene. V lost 4 bases, J lost 4 bases, and 7 bases stayed unmatched. CDR3: CASSYNRGLGYGYTF. The CDR3 DNA is TGTGCCAGCAGCTACAACAGGGGGCTAGGCTATGGCTACACCTTC. The entire variable domain, with the rest obtained from reference TRBV7-8 and TRBJ1-2, is as follows: GAGVSQSPRYKVAKRGQDVALRCDPISGHVSLFWYQQALGQGPEFLTYFQNEAQLDKSGLPSDRFFAERPEGSVSTLKIQRTQQEDSAVYLCASSYNRGLGYGYTFGSGTRLTVV.

Many counts were recorded for this clonotype. The V and J genes are TRBV24-1 and TRBJ2-2; D perhaps matches TRBD1 (5 bases). There are 14 residues in the CDR3. The germline CDR1 and CDR2 sequences are KGHDR and SFDVKD. V dropped 2 bases and J dropped 7 bases, with 10 bases sitting between them. The CDR3 spells CATSDSRVIGELFF. Here the CDR3 DNA reads TGTGCCACCAGTGATTCCAGGGTTATCGGGGAGCTGTTTTTT.

The CDR3 here is CASTFEGGTEAFF. In DNA form, the CDR3 reads TGTGCCAGCACTTTCGAGGGTGGGACTGAAGCTTTCTTT. The chain carries TRBV7-9 and TRBJ1-1; D gene uncertain. The CDR3 loop spans 13 amino acids. V lost 7 bases and J lost 5, with 14 bases in between. Germline CDR1 reads SEHNR; CDR2 reads FQNEAQ (reference sequence).

This chain connects TRBV6-6 to TRBJ2-4; TRBD1 aligns across 7 bases. V shed 10 bases, J shed 7 bases, and the junction held 7 bases outside the gene matches. This CDR3 has 12 amino acids. Germline lookup yields CDR1 MNHNY and CDR2 SVGAGI (reference sequence). CDR3 sequence reads: CATSGGSNIQYF. DNA for the CDR3: TGTGCCACCTCAGGGGGATCGAACATTCAGTACTTC.

This clonotype was counted once. This chain connects TRBV7-2 to TRBJ1-3; perhaps TRBD1 as D (6 bases). The CDR3 is 17 amino acids. Per germline, CDR1 SGHTA and CDR2 FQGNSA. Deletions cut 5 bases from V and 4 bases from J, with 21 bases between. CDR3 nucleotide sequence: TGTGCCAGCAGCCGTTCTAGCGGGGGGGCGGTGGGAAACACCATATATTTT. Translated: CASSRSSGGAVGNTIYF.

The rearrangement uses TRBV24-1 and TRBJ2-7; 8 bases are shared with TRBD1. There are 14 residues in the CDR3. With 3 bases clipped from V and 2 bases from J, the junction kept 2 bases outside the gene matches. CDR1 and CDR2 (germline): KGHDR, SFDVKD. The DNA of the CDR3 is TGTGCCACCAGTGATGGACAGGGCCCCTACGAGCAGTACTTC. Amino acids: CATSDGQGPYEQYF.

As for this clonotype: One junction end does not reproduce the germline sequence, and a read error may be involved. The chain joins TRBV5-4 to TRBJ2-6, with 15 bases identical to TRBD2. Germline values: CDR1 SGHNT, CDR2 YYREEE (reference sequence). The CDR3 has 18 residues. The DNA of the CDR3 is TGTGCCAGCAGCATGGGACTAGCGGGGGGCTCTGGGGCCAACGTCCTGGCTTTC. Translation: CASSMGLAGGSGANVLAF.

The CDR3 DNA is TGTGCCAGCAGCCCAGGCGGGCAGACTAATGAAAAACTGTTTTTT. It codes for CASSPGGQTNEKLFF. J is TRBJ1-4 and V is TRBV7-9; D unclear. The V and J ends lost 5 bases and 2 bases respectively, with 12 bases between them. Germline V CDR1 and CDR2: SEHNR, FQNEAQ (reference sequence). The CDR3 loop spans 15 amino acids. Full variable domain (missing parts from reference TRBV7-9 and TRBJ1-4): DTGVSQNPRHKITKRGQNVTFRCDPISEHNRLYWYRQTLGQGPEFLTYFQNEAQLEKSRLLSDRFSAERPKGSFSTLEIQRTEQGDSAMYLCASSPGGQTNEKLFFGSGTQLSVL.